A selection of T cell receptor beta chains follows, all from one sample in a study of T cell repertoires in cytomegalovirus infection. TCRdb itself ran the reads through MiXCR, one entry per CDR3 protein. The table lists around 450,000 distinct CDR3 sequences, roughly 30% of them singletons. Material: PBMCs. The receptors come from a human donor in good health (CMV status not recorded). Some clones in this sample may be carry-over from other donors' samples. The CDR3 runs from the conserved cysteine through the conserved F or W. Fields, in order: V gene, D gene, clone size, J gene, CDR3 DNA, CDR3 protein. The D gene is left open where the match is weak. Rows may omit the clone size; those that give it use once, few, many or a size class.

v_gene: TRBV5-4
d_gene: .
abundance: few
j_gene: TRBJ2-2
CDR3nt: TGTGCCAGCAGCTTGACAGGGAAGACCGGGGAGCTGTTTTTT
CDR3aa: CASSLTGKTGELFF

v_gene: TRBV27
d_gene: TRBD1
abundance: .
j_gene: TRBJ1-1
CDR3nt: TGTGCCAGCAGTTTATCGTGGGACAGGTTGAACACTGAAGCTTTCTTT
CDR3aa: CASSLSWDRLNTEAFF

v_gene: TRBV5-1
d_gene: .
abundance: few
j_gene: TRBJ2-1
CDR3nt: TGCGCCAGCAGACCAGACACCGCCCAGGGGGAGCAGTTCTTC
CDR3aa: CASRPDTAQGEQFF

v_gene: TRBV18
d_gene: .
abundance: .
j_gene: TRBJ2-7
CDR3nt: TGTGCCAGCTCACGTGCGGCGGCGACCTACGAGCAGTACTTC
CDR3aa: CASSRAAATYEQYF

v_gene: TRBV7-9
d_gene: .
abundance: .
j_gene: TRBJ2-2
CDR3nt: TGTGCCAGCAGCTTAGCCGTCCCGAACACCGGGGAGCTGTTTTTT
CDR3aa: CASSLAVPNTGELFF

v_gene: TRBV6-4
d_gene: .
abundance: .
j_gene: TRBJ1-1
CDR3nt: TGTGCCAGCAGTCCAGGGGCCGCGAACACTGAAGCTTTCTTT
CDR3aa: CASSPGAANTEAFF

v_gene: TRBV7-3
d_gene: TRBD2
abundance: many
j_gene: TRBJ2-2
CDR3nt: TGTGCCAGCAGCGAATGGGCTAGCGGGGGCCCGAACACCGGGGAGCTGTTTTTT
CDR3aa: CASSEWASGGPNTGELFF

v_gene: TRBV7-2
d_gene: .
abundance: few
j_gene: TRBJ1-1
CDR3nt: TGTGCCAGCAGCTTAGTCGGGGAGGTCACTGAAGCTTTCTTT
CDR3aa: CASSLVGEVTEAFF

v_gene: TRBV6-5
d_gene: TRBD2
abundance: .
j_gene: TRBJ2-7
CDR3nt: TGTGCCAGCAGTTTTGGACTAGCGGGCGAGCAGTACTTC
CDR3aa: CASSFGLAGEQYF

v_gene: TRBV4-1
d_gene: .
abundance: .
j_gene: TRBJ1-1
CDR3nt: TGCGCCAGCAGCCAAGAGGTGGGGCTGACTGAAGCTTTCTTT
CDR3aa: CASSQEVGLTEAFF

v_gene: TRBV12-3/TRBV12-4
d_gene: TRBD1
abundance: many
j_gene: TRBJ1-2
CDR3nt: TGTGCCAGCAGAGGCCTAGACAGGGATGGCTACACCTTC
CDR3aa: CASRGLDRDGYTF

v_gene: TRBV15
d_gene: TRBD2
abundance: few
j_gene: TRBJ2-3
CDR3nt: TGTGCCACCAGCAGAGTAGGACTAGCGGATACGCAGTATTTT
CDR3aa: CATSRVGLADTQYF

v_gene: TRBV12-3/TRBV12-4
d_gene: .
abundance: .
j_gene: TRBJ1-4
CDR3nt: TGTGCCAGCAGTCTTAAGAAAGGGGTCGAAAAACTGTTTTTT
CDR3aa: CASSLKKGVEKLFF

v_gene: TRBV12-5
d_gene: TRBD1
abundance: few
j_gene: TRBJ2-3
CDR3nt: TGTGCTAGTGGGCTTGACAGGGGGCCAGGGGATACGCAGTATTTT
CDR3aa: CASGLDRGPGDTQYF

v_gene: TRBV20-1
d_gene: TRBD1
abundance: once
j_gene: TRBJ1-5
CDR3nt: TGCAGTGCTAGGGTAGCTTGGGACAGGGGGCGCGGTCAGCCCCAGCATTTT
CDR3aa: CSARVAWDRGRGQPQHF

v_gene: TRBV24-1
d_gene: .
abundance: few
j_gene: TRBJ2-1
CDR3nt: TGTGCCACCAGTGATTCGGGACCGGGGAAACACAATGAGCAGTTCTTC
CDR3aa: CATSDSGPGKHNEQFF

v_gene: TRBV19
d_gene: .
abundance: few
j_gene: TRBJ2-7
CDR3nt: TGTGCCAGTAGTATGGCGGGTTCGACCTACGAGCAGTACTTC
CDR3aa: CASSMAGSTYEQYF

v_gene: TRBV28
d_gene: .
abundance: .
j_gene: TRBJ1-4
CDR3nt: TGTGCCAGCAGTTTAGCGGACAGACCTAATGAAAAACTGTTTTTT
CDR3aa: CASSLADRPNEKLFF

v_gene: TRBV19
d_gene: .
abundance: few
j_gene: TRBJ2-1
CDR3nt: TGTGCCAGTAGTACGAACGCGGCGACCGCATTCTACAATGAGCAGTTCTTC
CDR3aa: CASSTNAATAFYNEQFF

v_gene: TRBV7-6
d_gene: .
abundance: .
j_gene: TRBJ1-3
CDR3nt: TGTGCCAGCAGCTTAGCTGATACATGGCCTCTCAACACCATAGTTTTT
CDR3aa: CASSLADTWPLNTIVF

v_gene: TRBV27
d_gene: .
abundance: .
j_gene: TRBJ2-1
CDR3nt: TGTGCCAGCAGTCCGCGTCGGTTAGGCGGGGACTCTGAGCAGTTCTTC
CDR3aa: CASSPRRLGGDSEQFF

v_gene: TRBV5-8
d_gene: .
abundance: few
j_gene: TRBJ2-1
CDR3nt: TGTGCCAGCGTCCCGGGCGAGGGGAGCACCTACAATGAGCAGTTCTTC
CDR3aa: CASVPGEGSTYNEQFF

v_gene: TRBV6-6
d_gene: .
abundance: few
j_gene: TRBJ2-1
CDR3nt: TGTGCCAGCAGTTACACACCCTCCTCTGGGGGCCGGGATGAGCAGTTCTTC
CDR3aa: CASSYTPSSGGRDEQFF

v_gene: TRBV19
d_gene: .
abundance: .
j_gene: TRBJ1-2
CDR3nt: TGTGCCAGTACCTCGGGGACCGACTATGGCTACACCTTC
CDR3aa: CASTSGTDYGYTF

v_gene: TRBV10-3
d_gene: TRBD1
abundance: many
j_gene: TRBJ2-3
CDR3nt: TGTGCCATCAGTGACAGACAGGGGTACACAGATACGCAGTATTTT
CDR3aa: CAISDRQGYTDTQYF

v_gene: TRBV6-2/TRBV6-3
d_gene: .
abundance: .
j_gene: TRBJ1-5
CDR3nt: TGTGCCAGCAGTTACTGGGACATAGGCAATCAGCCCCAGCATTTT
CDR3aa: CASSYWDIGNQPQHF

v_gene: TRBV3-1
d_gene: .
abundance: .
j_gene: TRBJ2-3
CDR3nt: TGTGCCAGCAGCCTCTTTAGCGGATCTAGCACAGATACGCAGTATTTT
CDR3aa: CASSLFSGSSTDTQYF

v_gene: TRBV6-1
d_gene: TRBD2
abundance: .
j_gene: TRBJ2-1
CDR3nt: TGTGCCAGCAGTCCTAGCGGGGTTCTCTCCTACAATGAGCAGTTCTTC
CDR3aa: CASSPSGVLSYNEQFF

v_gene: TRBV28
d_gene: .
abundance: few
j_gene: TRBJ2-1
CDR3nt: TGTGCCAGCAGGCCCATCCCAGGTACGGCAGGCAATGAGCAGTTCTTC
CDR3aa: CASRPIPGTAGNEQFF

v_gene: TRBV4-3
d_gene: .
abundance: .
j_gene: TRBJ2-5
CDR3nt: TGCGCCAGCAGCCAAGATCGGGCTCTTCAAGAGACCCAGTACTTC
CDR3aa: CASSQDRALQETQYF

v_gene: TRBV7-2
d_gene: .
abundance: .
j_gene: TRBJ2-7
CDR3nt: TGTGCCAGAAGCTTAGGGGGGGGACGATACTACGAGAAGTACTTC
CDR3aa: CARSLGGGRYYEKYF

v_gene: TRBV24-1
d_gene: .
abundance: few
j_gene: TRBJ1-2
CDR3nt: TGTGCCACCAGTGATGCAGGGGCCTCTAACTATGGCTACACCTTC
CDR3aa: CATSDAGASNYGYTF

v_gene: TRBV5-6
d_gene: .
abundance: .
j_gene: TRBJ1-2
CDR3nt: TGTGCCAGCAGCCGGACGGAGGGCTACACCTTC
CDR3aa: CASSRTEGYTF

v_gene: TRBV4-3
d_gene: .
abundance: .
j_gene: TRBJ2-6
CDR3nt: TGCGCCAGCAGCCAAGGAGGGGGGGCGGCTGGGGCCAACGTCCTGACTTTC
CDR3aa: CASSQGGGAAGANVLTF

v_gene: TRBV6-1
d_gene: TRBD2
abundance: .
j_gene: TRBJ2-1
CDR3nt: TGTGCCAGCAGAATACTAGCGGGGTACAATGAGCAGTTCTTC
CDR3aa: CASRILAGYNEQFF

v_gene: TRBV7-9
d_gene: TRBD2
abundance: medium-sized
j_gene: TRBJ2-1
CDR3nt: TGTGCCAGCAGCGATACTAGCGGGGCGGCCTACAATGAGCAGTTCTTC
CDR3aa: CASSDTSGAAYNEQFF

v_gene: TRBV7-2
d_gene: .
abundance: .
j_gene: TRBJ2-5
CDR3nt: TGTGCCAGCAGCTTAGTAAGGACACTCGTTGGGGAGACCCAGTACTTC
CDR3aa: CASSLVRTLVGETQYF

v_gene: TRBV28
d_gene: TRBD1
abundance: few
j_gene: TRBJ1-1
CDR3nt: TGTGCCAGCAGGGTGACTAGGACAGGAATTGAAGCTTTCTTT
CDR3aa: CASRVTRTGIEAFF

v_gene: TRBV6-6
d_gene: TRBD1
abundance: few
j_gene: TRBJ2-2
CDR3nt: TGTGCCAGCAGTTACGGCCAGACAGGGGGTCACACCGGGGAGCTGTTTTTT
CDR3aa: CASSYGQTGGHTGELFF

v_gene: TRBV2
d_gene: .
abundance: few
j_gene: TRBJ1-4
CDR3nt: TGTGCCAGCAGCGGGGTGGGGACAAGAAGCGAAAAACTGTTTTTT
CDR3aa: CASSGVGTRSEKLFF

v_gene: TRBV14
d_gene: TRBD2
abundance: .
j_gene: TRBJ2-3
CDR3nt: TGTGCCAGCAGCCAAGATCATGGCGGGGGGTCAACAGATACGCAGTATTTT
CDR3aa: CASSQDHGGGSTDTQYF

v_gene: TRBV7-6
d_gene: TRBD1
abundance: few
j_gene: TRBJ1-1
CDR3nt: TGTGCCAGCAGCCCTTGGACAGGGGAGACTGAAGCTTTCTTT
CDR3aa: CASSPWTGETEAFF